This T cell receptor beta chain emerged from a study of Ad26.COV2.S vaccination and SARS-CoV-2 variants. Documented treatment: around 19 received Ad26.COV2.S at low or high dose, single or two shots; roughly 5 received placebo; per-sample allocation not given. Sampling occurred on day 63 after the first vaccine or placebo injection. In Boston, the donor was an adult between 18-55 years of age. The table came from immunoSEQ multiplex PCR; TCRdb's copy has only in-frame clones and leaves some out. The sample holds about 280,000 clones, around 87% seen once. The sequence was obtained from a person between 18 and 65 years old who received the Ad26.COV2.S COVID-19 vaccine or a placebo. This material consisted of peripheral blood, taken in a trial of Ad26.COV2.S vaccine versus placebo.

This CDR3 is CASGLFWDQGLNTEAFF. CDR3 nucleotide sequence: TGTGCTAGTGGTTTGTTTTGGGATCAGGGTTTGAACACTGAAGCTTTCTTT. The J gene is TRBJ1-1, the V gene TRBV12-5; tentative D call: TRBD1 (5 bases). This CDR3 spans 17 amino acids. V gave up 2 bases and J gave up 0 bases, with 16 bases separating them. CDR1 is LGHNT, CDR2 FRNRAP, per germline.